Listed here are 18 T cell receptor beta chains from one sample, sequenced in a study of blood T cell repertoires in COVID-19. The table came from immunoSEQ multiplex PCR; TCRdb's copy has only in-frame clones and leaves some out. The sample has 190,000 or so clones, 87% seen once. Sample: peripheral blood. These receptors came from a man between 40 and 49 years old with active or convalescent COVID-19.

V and J are TRBV2 and TRBJ1-2, with 9 bases that match TRBD1. Trimming took 5 bases from V and 4 from J; bases not matched to a gene: 5. CDR3 size: 14 residues. Germline lookup yields CDR1 SNHLY and CDR2 FYNNEI. The DNA for the CDR3 is TGTGCCAGCAGTTGGGACAGGGAAACCTATGGCTACACCTTC. This translates into CASSWDRETYGYTF.

V and J are TRBV5-1 and TRBJ1-1; D possibly corresponds to TRBD1 (5 bases). The length of the CDR3 is 15 residues. Per germline, CDR1 SGHRS and CDR2 YFSETQ. Trimming stripped 4 bases from V and 4 bases from J, with 17 bases between. CDR3 nucleotides: TGCGCCAGCAGCCCTACACCGACAAGGGGCACTGAAGCTTTCTTT. The encoded protein is CASSPTPTRGTEAFF.

CDR3 sequence (DNA): TGTGCCAGTCACGGTTCGATGAACACTGAAGCTTTCTTT. Translation gives CASHGSMNTEAFF. This chain uses TRBV6-4 with TRBJ1-1; no clear D. Germline V lookup: CDR1 MRHNA, CDR2 SNTAGT. V shed 9 bases and J shed 0 bases, with 11 bases lying between them. This CDR3 spans 13 amino acids.

This clone was recorded a few times. This chain's CDR3 is CASSLTQVSSNQPQHF. CDR3 DNA sequence: TGTGCCAGCAGCTTAACCCAGGTCTCTAGCAATCAGCCCCAGCATTTT. The chain is built from TRBV7-2 and TRBJ1-5, with D unresolved. Germline CDR1 reads SGHTA; CDR2 reads FQGNSA. The ends were cut back, 2 bases at V and 0 bases at J, with 11 bases in the middle. The length of the CDR3 is 16 residues.

The V gene is TRBV30, the J gene TRBJ1-5; D unclear. CDR1 and CDR2 from the germline V gene are GTSNPN and SVGIG (reference sequence). The germline V and J ends were trimmed by 0 bases and 7 bases, with 10 bases remaining between them. The CDR3 is made up of 13 amino acids. Written as DNA, the CDR3 is TGTGCCTGGAGTGTAGGAGAAGGACAGCCCCAGCATTTT. Translation: CAWSVGEGQPQHF.

The genes are TRBV5-1 and TRBJ2-1; D is possibly TRBD1 (5 bases). The CDR3 loop spans 13 amino acids. Between the trimmed V and J ends, which lost 1 base and 10 bases, there was a span of 12 bases. CDR1 is SGHRS, CDR2 YFSETQ, per germline. For the CDR3, the DNA is TGCGCCAGCAGCTTGAAGGTAGGGGTGGAGCAGTTCTTC. This encodes CASSLKVGVEQFF.

The chain carries TRBV27 and TRBJ2-7; tentatively, D is TRBD1 (6 bases). CDR1 is MNHEY and CDR2 is SMNVEV in the germline V gene (reference sequence). CDR3 size: 16 residues. Trimming took 4 bases from V and 0 from J, leaving 16 bases between them. CDR3 DNA sequence: TGTGCCAGCAGTTCGTTAGGGGGAACAAGCTCCTACGAGCAGTACTTC. Its protein product is CASSSLGGTSSYEQYF.

V gene TRBV30 combines with J gene TRBJ1-6, with TRBD1 matching 8 bases. The germline CDR1 and CDR2 sequences are GTSNPN and SVGIG (reference sequence). This CDR3 is built from 16 residues. V lost 5 bases and J lost 0; bases outside the gene matches: 6. CDR3 sequence reads: CAWQDRVGSYNSPLHF. CDR3 coding DNA: TGTGCCTGGCAGGACAGGGTCGGCTCCTATAATTCACCCCTCCACTTT.

The J gene is TRBJ2-5, the V gene TRBV6-2 or TRBV6-3; TRBD2 matches at 10 bases. The junction had 8 bases not matched to a gene; V was cut back by 4 bases and J by 6 bases. The CDR3 sequence is 15 residues long. Germline values: CDR1 MNHEY, CDR2 SVGEGT. The CDR3 DNA follows: TGTGCCAGCAGTTCTGCAGCGGGGGGGGATAAGACCCAGTACTTC. Residues: CASSSAAGGDKTQYF.

The chain has TRBV27 and TRBJ1-4; 8 nucleotides agree with TRBD1. The CDR3 runs to 15 residues. Germline V gene data show CDR1 as MNHEY and CDR2 as SMNVEV (reference sequence). V lost 7 bases, J lost 3 bases, and 7 bases stayed unmatched. The CDR3 DNA reads TGTGCCAGCAAGGCCAGGGGGCTTGCTAATGAAAAACTGTTTTTT. Translated: CASKARGLANEKLFF. Full variable domain (outside the CDR3, taken from reference TRBV27 and TRBJ1-4): EAQVTQNPRYLITVTGKKLTVTCSQNMNHEYMSWYRQDPGLGLRQIYYSMNVEVTDKGDVPEGYKVSRKEKRNFPLILESPSPNQTSLYFCASKARGLANEKLFFGSGTQLSVL.

The chain combines TRBV6-1 with TRBJ1-5; D not resolved. The CDR3 has 12 amino acids. Trimming pared 2 bases from V and 6 bases from J, leaving 5 bases between. Per the germline V gene, CDR1 is MNHNS and CDR2 is SASEGT. The CDR3 loop reads CASSELGQPQHF. The CDR3 DNA follows: TGTGCCAGCAGTGAACTAGGTCAGCCCCAGCATTTT.

For the CDR3, the DNA is TGCGCCAGCAGTGGTGGCCTTGGCTATGGCTACACCTTC. Translating gives CASSGGLGYGYTF. The gene calls are TRBV10-1 and TRBJ1-2; D unresolved. Germline V gene sequence: CDR1 WNHNN, CDR2 SYGVQD (reference sequence). Between the trimmed V and J ends, which lost 4 bases and 4 bases, there was a span of 10 bases. The CDR3 spans 13 residues.

This chain joins TRBV5-4 and TRBJ1-5; maybe TRBD1 (6 bases). The CDR3 totals 14 residues. CDR1 SGHNT and CDR2 YYREEE come from the germline V gene (reference sequence). Trimming took off 0 bases at V and 5 bases at J, with 9 bases between the two ends. The CDR3 DNA sequence: TGTGCCAGCAGCTTGGACAGGGTTGATCAGCCCCAGCATTTT. Its protein product is CASSLDRVDQPQHF.

This sequence joins TRBV2 and TRBJ1-5; possibly TRBD1 for D (5 bases). V was clipped by 6 bases and J by 0 bases, with 12 bases between them. CDR3 length: 15 residues. Germline V gene sequence: CDR1 SNHLY, CDR2 FYNNEI. This chain's CDR3 is CASRETDFSNQPQHF. The CDR3 DNA reads as TGTGCCAGCAGAGAGACAGATTTTAGCAATCAGCCCCAGCATTTT.

The rearrangement links TRBV24-1 to TRBJ2-3, with a weak D call TRBD2 (6 bases). Per germline, CDR1 KGHDR and CDR2 SFDVKD. This CDR3 region has 17 residues. Trimming left V 4 bases short and J 0 bases short, with 16 bases between. The CDR3 sequence is CATSDPLPGTSTDTQYF. CDR3 sequence (DNA): TGTGCCACCAGTGACCCTCTCCCAGGGACTAGCACAGATACGCAGTATTTT.

V usage is TRBV5-1 and J usage is TRBJ1-1; no clear D. Germline V gene lookup returns CDR1 SGHRS and CDR2 YFSETQ. V lost 4 bases and J 1 base, leaving 8 bases between the germline ends. The CDR3 sequence is 13 residues long. The CDR3 DNA follows: TGCGCCAGCAGCATGACACCGAACACTGAAGCTTTCTTT. Its translation is CASSMTPNTEAFF.

J is TRBJ1-1 and V is TRBV7-2; D call uncertain. This CDR3 region has 15 residues. V was pared by 4 bases and J by 0 bases, with 12 bases between. Germline values: CDR1 SGHTA, CDR2 FQGNSA. CDR3 DNA sequence: TGTGCCAGCAGCTCAAACAGAATTATGAACACTGAAGCTTTCTTT. This translates into CASSSNRIMNTEAFF.

This chain joins TRBV19 and TRBJ1-2, with TRBD1 identical over 9 bases. Germline loops: CDR1 LNHDA, CDR2 SQIVND (reference sequence). The CDR3 contains 14 residues. V lost 4 bases to trimming and J lost 7 bases; unmatched junction nucleotides: 7. This CDR3 reads CASSRTTGGFGYTF. The CDR3 DNA reads as TGTGCCAGTAGTAGAACCACAGGGGGCTTTGGCTACACCTTC.